The 6 T cell receptor beta chains below all came from one sample that was sequenced in a study of regulatory T cells in long-lasting Graves disease. Sequencing libraries for TCR beta were prepared with iRepertoire HTBI primers and Arm-PCR of CDR3 regions. In TCRdb, the multiplex PCR reads were re-called with MiXCR into one record per CDR3 protein. Of a few hundred thousand distinct CDR3 sequences detected, 23% appear once; the ten largest clones hold about a quarter. Time point specified: persistent/refractory GD, antithyroid drugs over 5 years with positive TRAb. After RNA was extracted from PBMCs, the TCR library was made from it. Material: peripheral blood mononuclear cells (PBMCs), obtained when the disease was refractory, from a patient treated with antithyroid drugs. The receptors come from a female donor with Graves disease.

The chain carries TRBV12-3 or TRBV12-4 and TRBJ1-1; no reliable D call. The CDR3 is 14 residues long. Trimming left V 0 bases short and J 1 base short, with 6 bases between. CDR3 protein: CASSLAPGNTEAFF. CDR3 sequence (DNA): TGTGCCAGCAGTTTAGCCCCCGGGAACACTGAAGCTTTCTTT.

In the case of this clonotype: The junction shows a germline mismatch at one end, possibly a read error. The chain couples TRBV6-9 to TRBJ2-7; 11 bases map to TRBD1. The CDR3 length is 15 residues. Germline loops: CDR1 MNHGY, CDR2 SVAAGI. The CDR3 bases are TGTGCCAGCAGTTCCCCGATTGGACAGGGGGCCTACGAGCAGTTC. Translating it yields CASSSPIGQGAYEQF.

The J gene is TRBJ1-2, the V gene TRBV7-2, with TRBD1 identical over 7 bases. CDR3 size: 17 residues. Looked up from germline, CDR1 is SGHTA and CDR2 is FQGNSA. With 4 bases clipped from V and 2 bases from J, the junction kept 13 bases outside the gene matches. As DNA, the CDR3 is TGTGCCAGCAGCTCGTGGTTACAGGGGTTCGAGAACTATGGCTACACCTTC. Amino acid sequence: CASSSWLQGFENYGYTF.

Ten or more counts support this clonotype. The gene calls are TRBV11-2 and TRBJ2-7; 7 nucleotides match TRBD1. The CDR3 contains 15 residues. Trimming removed 5 bases from V and 3 bases from J; junction bases left unmatched: 10. Germline CDR1 reads SGHAT; CDR2 reads FQNNGV. In DNA, the CDR3 is TGTGCCAGCAGCCAGAACCGGGACAGTATCTACGAGCAGTACTTC. As protein: CASSQNRDSIYEQYF. The whole variable domain, filled in from reference TRBV11-2 and TRBJ2-7, reads EAGVAQSPRYKIIEKRQSVAFWCNPISGHATLYWYQQILGQGPKLLIQFQNNGVVDDSQLPKDRFSAERLKGVDSTLKIQPAKLEDSAVYLCASSQNRDSIYEQYFGPGTRLTVT.

As regards this clonotype: A much larger clonotype is one base distant, so this may be a read error. The chain employs TRBV10-3 and TRBJ1-2; 8 nucleotides agree with TRBD1. V shed 4 bases and J 5 bases; nucleotides not matched to a gene: 6. Germline assignment: CDR1 ENHRY and CDR2 SYGVKD. The CDR3 is 14 residues long. This chain's CDR3 is CAISADQGAYGYTF. Here the CDR3 DNA reads TGTGCCATCAGTGCTGACCAGGGGGCGTATGGCTACACCTTC.

Regarding this clonotype: A much larger clone is a single base away; this may be a read error. V and J are TRBV28 and TRBJ2-2; TRBD1 agrees at 7 bases. CDR3 length: 13 residues. Looked up from germline, CDR1 is MDHEN and CDR2 is SYDVKM. CDR3 in DNA: TGTGCCAGCAGTTCAGAGGGGGCCGGGAAGCTGTTTTTT. Protein: CASSSEGAGKLFF.